The clone carrying this T cell receptor beta chain was found many times. CDR1 is LNHNV, CDR2 YYDKDF, per germline (reference sequence). This CDR3 region has 16 residues. V was trimmed by 0 bases and J by 4 bases, leaving 15 bases between them. This sample is drawn from a study of Graves' ophthalmopathy and Graves' hyperthyroidism. Amplified material comprised TCR beta CDR3 regions derived from RNA transcripts. HTBI primers were used in a first-round RT-PCR, which preceded a second-round multiplex PCR. TCRdb reprocessed the multiplex PCR reads via MiXCR and lists one record per CDR3 protein. The sample has just over 600,000 distinct CDR3 sequences, 22% seen once; the top ten hold roughly 6.9%.

The sequence was obtained from a young woman with stable Graves' hyperthyroidism. Some clones in this sample may be carry-over from other donors' samples. Sequenced input: peripheral blood. The chain combines TRBV15 with TRBJ1-2; possibly TRBD1 for D (6 bases). CDR3 residues: CATSRDLGARGYGYTF. The CDR3 bases are TGTGCCACCAGCAGAGATTTGGGGGCACGGGGCTATGGCTACACCTTC.